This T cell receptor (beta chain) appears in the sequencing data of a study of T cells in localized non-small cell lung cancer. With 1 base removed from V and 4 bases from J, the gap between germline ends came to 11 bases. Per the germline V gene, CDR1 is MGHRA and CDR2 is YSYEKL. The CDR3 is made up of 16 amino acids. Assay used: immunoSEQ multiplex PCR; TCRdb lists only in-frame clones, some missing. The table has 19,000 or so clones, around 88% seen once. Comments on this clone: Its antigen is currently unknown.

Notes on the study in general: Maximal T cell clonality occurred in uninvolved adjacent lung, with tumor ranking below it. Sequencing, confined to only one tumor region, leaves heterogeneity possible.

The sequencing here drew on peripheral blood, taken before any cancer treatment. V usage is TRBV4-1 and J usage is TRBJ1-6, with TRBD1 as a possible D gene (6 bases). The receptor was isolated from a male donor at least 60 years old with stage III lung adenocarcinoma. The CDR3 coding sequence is TGCGCCAGCAGCCAAGTTGGGGACAATTATAATTCACCCCTCCACTTT. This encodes CASSQVGDNYNSPLHF.